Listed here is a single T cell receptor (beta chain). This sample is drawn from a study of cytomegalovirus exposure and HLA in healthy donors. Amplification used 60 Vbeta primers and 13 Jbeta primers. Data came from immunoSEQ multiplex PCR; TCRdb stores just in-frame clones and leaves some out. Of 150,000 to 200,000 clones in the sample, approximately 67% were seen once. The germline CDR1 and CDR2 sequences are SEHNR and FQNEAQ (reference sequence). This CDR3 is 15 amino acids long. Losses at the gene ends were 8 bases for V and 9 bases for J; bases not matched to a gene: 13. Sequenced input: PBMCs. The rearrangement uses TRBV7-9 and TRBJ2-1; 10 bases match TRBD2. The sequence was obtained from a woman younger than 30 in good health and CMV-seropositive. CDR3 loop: CASGFQRGGSGEQFF. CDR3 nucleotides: TGTGCCAGCGGATTTCAGCGGGGGGGCTCAGGTGAGCAGTTCTTC.